The 19 T cell receptor beta chains below come from one sample, sequenced in a study of blood T cell repertoires in COVID-19. Assay: immunoSEQ multiplex PCR; the TCRdb copy retains only in-frame clones and omits some. The sample records roughly 410,000 clones, over 75% being singletons. The sequenced sample consisted of peripheral blood. These receptor sequences come from a woman aged 60-70 years with COVID-19, enrolled during active disease.

The chain employs TRBV15 and TRBJ1-4; D call uncertain. This CDR3 has 13 residues. Trimming removed 5 bases from V and 7 bases from J, with 11 bases in between. Germline V gene lookup returns CDR1 LNHNV and CDR2 YYDKDF (reference sequence). DNA for the CDR3: TGTGCCACCAGCGCGATATTCGGTGAAAAACTGTTTTTT. This sequence encodes CATSAIFGEKLFF.

This clone was counted a single time. The V gene is TRBV5-4, the J gene TRBJ2-7; D might be TRBD1 (5 bases). The V gene's germline CDR1 is SGHNT and CDR2 YYREEE (reference sequence). There are 13 residues in the CDR3. The V and J ends lost 4 bases and 7 bases respectively, with 15 bases between them. CDR3 sequence: CASSPWGPGEQYF. In DNA form, the CDR3 reads TGTGCCAGCAGCCCCTGGGGCCCTGGGGAGCAGTACTTC.

This clone was seen once. The V call is TRBV3-1 (or the pseudogene TRBV3-2), the J call TRBJ1-2; D ambiguous. Per the germline V gene, CDR1 is LGHDT and CDR2 is YNNKEL (reference sequence). Trimming shortened V by 2 bases and J by 7 bases, and 17 bases separated the two germline ends. This CDR3 has 15 residues. CDR3 sequence: CASSQTPEGFGGYTF. The CDR3 coding sequence is TGTGCCAGCAGCCAAACCCCCGAGGGATTCGGTGGCTACACCTTC.

The chain recombines TRBV5-6 with TRBJ1-5, with 8 bases matching TRBD1. Germline V CDR1 and CDR2: SGHDT, YYEEEE. Germline trimming cut 5 bases from V and 2 bases from J; bases unmatched to any gene: 15. CDR3 length: 18 residues. CDR3 bases: TGTGCCAGCAGTCTTGGACAGGGCGGGGTGTACGGCAATCAGCCCCAGCATTTT. Protein: CASSLGQGGVYGNQPQHF. The full variable domain, completed using reference TRBV5-6 and TRBJ1-5, is DAGVTQSPTHLIKTRGQQVTLRCSPKSGHDTVSWYQQALGQGPQFIFQYYEEEERQRGNFPDRFSGHQFPNYSSELNVNALLLGDSALYLCASSLGQGGVYGNQPQHFGDGTRLSIL.

V usage is TRBV28 and J usage is TRBJ2-3, with 9 bases fitting TRBD2. Germline V CDR1 and CDR2: MDHEN, SYDVKM. J gave up 10 bases and V 7 bases, and 12 bases lay outside the gene matches. The CDR3 contains 14 residues. The CDR3 spells CASIRAGGPAAQYF. The CDR3 bases are TGTGCCAGCATCCGTGCGGGGGGGCCCGCTGCGCAGTATTTT.

The chain employs TRBV18 and TRBJ2-1; D unclear. The CDR3 runs to 17 residues. Trimming took 2 bases from V and 4 from J, leaving 18 bases between them. Germline V gives CDR1 KGHSH, CDR2 LQKENI. The CDR3 coding sequence is TGTGCCAGCTCACCATCCCCGGGTTGGGTCCTATACAATGAGCAGTTCTTC. As protein: CASSPSPGWVLYNEQFF.

In its sample, this clone was seen once. Here the CDR3 DNA reads TGTGCCAGCAGTCCCTTAGCGGGGGCCGTCCAAGAGACCCAGTACTTC. Translated: CASSPLAGAVQETQYF. The J gene is TRBJ2-5, the V gene TRBV27, with 9 bases aligning to TRBD2. Germline lookup yields CDR1 MNHEY and CDR2 SMNVEV (reference sequence). CDR3 size: 16 residues. Trimming at V came to 5 bases and at J to 1 base, leaving 8 bases not matched to a gene.

This clone was observed a single time. The CDR3 coding sequence is TGTGCCAGCTCACCGCCGTCGGGGGATACGCAGTATTTT. Protein product: CASSPPSGDTQYF. The chain joins TRBV18 to TRBJ2-3; weak D call: TRBD2 (5 bases). CDR3 length equals 13 residues. The germline gives CDR1 KGHSH, CDR2 LQKENI. V was trimmed by 3 bases and J by 6 bases, leaving 10 bases between them.

V usage is TRBV5-4 and J usage is TRBJ2-5; D perhaps matches TRBD2 (5 bases). The germline V gene has CDR1 SGHNT and CDR2 YYREEE (reference sequence). Trimming removed 4 bases from V and 5 bases from J, with 12 bases in between. The CDR3 runs 13 residues. The CDR3 nucleotides read TGTGCCAGCAGCATGGCTAGGAGGGAGACCCAGTACTTC. It encodes CASSMARRETQYF. The full variable domain, rest sourced from reference TRBV5-4 and TRBJ2-5, is ETGVTQSPTHLIKTRGQQVTLRCSSQSGHNTVSWYQQALGQGPQFIFQYYREEENGRGNFPPRFSGLQFPNYSSELNVNALELDDSALYLCASSMARRETQYFGPGTRLLVL.

The genes are TRBV20-1 and TRBJ2-1; D ambiguous. Trimming shortened V by 5 bases and J by 4 bases, and 3 bases separated the two germline ends. Germline CDR1 DFQATT, CDR2 SNEGSKA (reference sequence). The CDR3 loop spans 10 amino acids. CDR3 nucleotides: TGCAGTGCTGCGTACAATGAGCAGTTCTTC. It yields the protein CSAAYNEQFF.

The chain couples TRBV6-5 to TRBJ1-3; D is unclear. Trimming removed 3 bases from V and 3 bases from J, with 3 bases in between. Germline V gene data show CDR1 as MNHEY and CDR2 as SVGAGI. This CDR3 has 12 amino acids. This CDR3 reads CASSYNGNTIYF. The CDR3 bases are TGTGCCAGCAGTTATAATGGAAACACCATATATTTT.

The chain carries TRBV9 and TRBJ2-7; 10 bases line up with TRBD2. This CDR3 is built from 14 residues. The germline CDR1 and CDR2 sequences are SGDLS and YYNGEE. With V trimmed by 4 bases and J by 6 bases, 7 bases remained unmatched. CDR3 amino acids: CASSRLGTSAEQYF. In nucleotides, the CDR3 is TGTGCCAGCAGCCGACTAGGGACTAGCGCCGAGCAGTACTTC.

The chain links TRBV6-5 to TRBJ1-5, with a tentative D call TRBD1 (5 bases). The ends were cut back, 3 bases at V and 7 bases at J, with 13 bases in the middle. Germline assignment: CDR1 MNHEY and CDR2 SVGAGI. The CDR3 extends over 14 amino acids. The CDR3 DNA sequence: TGTGCCAGCAGTTATTCCTCAGGGTTACAGCCCCAGCATTTT. It is translated as CASSYSSGLQPQHF.

The gene calls are TRBV18 and TRBJ2-5; TRBD2 matches at 9 bases. CDR1 KGHSH and CDR2 LQKENI come from the germline V gene. The CDR3 extends over 15 amino acids. V gave up 6 bases and J gave up 1 base; unmatched junction bases: 6. CDR3 nucleotides: TGTGCCAGCTCTTTAGCGGGAGCACTCCAAGAGACCCAGTACTTC. This gives the protein CASSLAGALQETQYF.

V and J are TRBV18 and TRBJ2-7, with 11 nucleotides matching TRBD2. Losses at the gene ends were 3 bases for V and 3 bases for J; bases not matched to a gene: 4. Germline V gives CDR1 KGHSH, CDR2 LQKENI. This CDR3 is 15 amino acids long. The CDR3 DNA sequence: TGTGCCAGCTCACCCTCGGGGACTAGCGGCTACGAGCAGTACTTC. Amino acids: CASSPSGTSGYEQYF.

The gene calls are TRBV7-9 and TRBJ2-7; 7 bases line up with TRBD1. The CDR3 contains 16 residues. V lost 5 bases, J lost 0 bases, and 10 bases stayed unmatched. Germline CDR1 reads SEHNR; CDR2 reads FQNEAQ (reference sequence). CDR3 sequence (DNA): TGTGCCAGCAGCCCACCCACAGGACAGGTCTCCTACGAGCAGTACTTC. Translation: CASSPPTGQVSYEQYF.

This clone was counted a single time. The gene calls are TRBV5-1 and TRBJ1-1; 10 positions agree with TRBD1. CDR3 length: 15 amino acids. Trimming cost V 4 bases and J 4 bases; bases outside gene matches: 7. Germline V lookup: CDR1 SGHRS, CDR2 YFSETQ. The CDR3 DNA is TGCGCCAGCAGCCGCGGGACAGGGGAGGCCACTGAAGCTTTCTTT. It codes for CASSRGTGEATEAFF.

This chain uses TRBV28 with TRBJ1-2, with 7 positions matching TRBD1. Unmatched junction bases numbered 11, after V lost 2 bases and J lost 2 bases. CDR1 is MDHEN, CDR2 SYDVKM, per germline. CDR3 length: 17 amino acids. The CDR3 nucleotides read TGTGCCAGCAGTTTACCCCCGAACAGGGGCGGGAACTATGGCTACACCTTC. Translated: CASSLPPNRGGNYGYTF.

V usage is TRBV19 and J usage is TRBJ1-4; D ambiguous. The CDR3 is made up of 14 amino acids. V was shortened by 4 bases and J by 7 bases, with 13 bases between the two germline ends. Germline-derived CDR1 and CDR2 are LNHDA and SQIVND (reference sequence). The CDR3 DNA is TGTGCCAGTAGTAATCGGGGTTATTTTGAAAAACTGTTTTTT. Translating gives CASSNRGYFEKLFF.